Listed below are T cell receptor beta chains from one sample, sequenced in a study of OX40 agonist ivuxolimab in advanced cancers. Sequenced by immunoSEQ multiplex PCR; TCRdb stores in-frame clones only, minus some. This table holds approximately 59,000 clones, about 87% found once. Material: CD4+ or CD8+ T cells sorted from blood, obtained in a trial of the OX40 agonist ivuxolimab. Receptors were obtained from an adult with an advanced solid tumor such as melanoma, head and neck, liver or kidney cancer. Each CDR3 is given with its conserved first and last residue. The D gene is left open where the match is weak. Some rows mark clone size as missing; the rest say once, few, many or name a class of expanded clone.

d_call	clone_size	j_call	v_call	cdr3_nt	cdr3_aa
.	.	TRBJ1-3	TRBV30	TGTGCCTGGAGAACAAGGGGCAGCCGCTTAACTGGAAACACCATATATTTT	CAWRTRGSRLTGNTIYF
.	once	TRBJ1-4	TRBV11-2	TGTGCCAGCGGTCAGACAGTACCTAATGAAAAACTGTTTTTT	CASGQTVPNEKLFF
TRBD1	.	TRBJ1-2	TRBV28	TGTGCCAGCAGCCCCCCCGGGACAGGGGAAAACTATGGCTACACCTTC	CASSPPGTGENYGYTF
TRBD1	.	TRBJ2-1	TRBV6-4	TGTGCCAGCAGTGACTCGGGGACAGGGGTCTCCTACAATGAGCAGTTCTTC	CASSDSGTGVSYNEQFF
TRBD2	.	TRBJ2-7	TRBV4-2	TGTGCCAGCAGTCCGACTAGCGGGAGGCGCTACGAGCAGTACTTC	CASSPTSGRRYEQYF
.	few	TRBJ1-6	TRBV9	TGTGCCAGCAGCTCGGGCCCGAATTCACCCCTCCACTTT	CASSSGPNSPLHF
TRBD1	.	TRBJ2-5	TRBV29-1	TGCAGCGCACCATCCGGGACAGGGATCGGAGAGACCCAGTACTTC	CSAPSGTGIGETQYF
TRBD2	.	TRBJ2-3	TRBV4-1	TGCGCCAGCAGCCAACAGACTAGCGGGAGGGTCACAGATACGCAGTATTTT	CASSQQTSGRVTDTQYF
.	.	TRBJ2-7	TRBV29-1	TGCAGCGTGGGGGAGCTGGGTCGGCAGTACTTC	CSVGELGRQYF
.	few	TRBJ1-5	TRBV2	TGTGCCAGCAGTTGGGCCCTACCAAATCAGCCCCAGCATTTT	CASSWALPNQPQHF
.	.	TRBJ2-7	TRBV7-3	TGTGCCAGCAGCTTAAAGACGGGGACCCACTACGAGCAGTACTTC	CASSLKTGTHYEQYF
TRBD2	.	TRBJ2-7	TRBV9	TGTGCCAGCAGCGTCTCCGGGACTAGTGAGCAGTACTTC	CASSVSGTSEQYF
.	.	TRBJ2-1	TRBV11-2	TGTGCCAGCAGCCTTTCCTCCTACAATGAGCAGTTCTTC	CASSLSSYNEQFF
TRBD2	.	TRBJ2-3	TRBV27	TGTGCCAGCAGGGGACTAGCGGGAGGCGAAGCAGATACGCAGTATTTT	CASRGLAGGEADTQYF
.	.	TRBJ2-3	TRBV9	TGTGCCAGCAGCGCCTCTCCGGGACGAAGCACAGATACGCAGTATTTT	CASSASPGRSTDTQYF
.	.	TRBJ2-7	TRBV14	TGTGCCAGCAGCCCGCCTGGGATATACGAGCAGTACTTC	CASSPPGIYEQYF
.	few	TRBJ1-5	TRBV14	TGTGCCAGCAGCCAAGGTCGGGGGCCCCAGCATTTT	CASSQGRGPQHF
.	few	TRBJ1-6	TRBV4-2	TGTGCCAGCAGCCTTACGACAGGCCTTAATTCACCCCTCCACTTT	CASSLTTGLNSPLHF
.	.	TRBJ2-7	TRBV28	TGTGCCAGCAGTACAGGTGCGCCCCACGAGCAGTACTTC	CASSTGAPHEQYF
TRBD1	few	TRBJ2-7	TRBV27	TGTGCCAGCAGTACGCAGACAGGGGGCGCCTCCTACGAGCAGTACTTC	CASSTQTGGASYEQYF
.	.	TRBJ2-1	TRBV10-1	TGCGCCAGCAGTCCCCTCCGGGACTCAACCTCGGACAATGAGCAGTTCTTC	CASSPLRDSTSDNEQFF
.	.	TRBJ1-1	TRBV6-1	TGTGCCAGCAGGTTACAGTGGAACACTGAAGCTTTCTTT	CASRLQWNTEAFF
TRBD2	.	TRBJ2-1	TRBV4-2	TGTGCCAGCAGCCAGGGACTAGTTTCCTACAATGAGCAGTTCTTC	CASSQGLVSYNEQFF
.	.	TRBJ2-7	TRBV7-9	TGTGCCAGCAGCTCGACAGTGGGGGAGCAGTACTTC	CASSSTVGEQYF
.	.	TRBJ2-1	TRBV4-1	TGCGCCAGCAGCCAGCTGGACTTGACGACCTACAATGAGCAGTTCTTC	CASSQLDLTTYNEQFF
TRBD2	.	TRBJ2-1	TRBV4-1	TGCGCCAGCAGCCAAGGGGCTAGCGGGAGCAATGAGCAGTTCTTC	CASSQGASGSNEQFF
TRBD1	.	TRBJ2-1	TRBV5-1	TGCGCCAGCAGCTTGGCCTATCGGACAGGGGGCGATGAGCAGTTCTTC	CASSLAYRTGGDEQFF
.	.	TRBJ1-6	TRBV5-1	TGCGCCAGCAGGTGGAACTATAATTCACCCCTCCACTTT	CASRWNYNSPLHF
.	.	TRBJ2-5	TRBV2	TGTGCCAGCAGTGTGTTACAAGAGACCCAGTACTTC	CASSVLQETQYF
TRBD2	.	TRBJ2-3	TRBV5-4	TGTGCCAGCAGCCCGGGGACTAGCGGGACAAGAGATACGCAGTATTTT	CASSPGTSGTRDTQYF
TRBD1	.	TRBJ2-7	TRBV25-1	TGTGCCAGCAGTGCAAATTCCGGGACAGGGCTGTCCTACGAGCAGTACTTC	CASSANSGTGLSYEQYF
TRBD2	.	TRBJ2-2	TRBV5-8	TGTGCCAGCAGCACGAGACTAGCGGCCAACACCGGGGAGCTGTTTTTT	CASSTRLAANTGELFF
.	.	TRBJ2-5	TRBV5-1	TGCGCCAGCAGCTTGGCGTCGATAGGGCAAGGGGGAGAGACCCAGTACTTC	CASSLASIGQGGETQYF
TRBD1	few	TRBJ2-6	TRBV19	TGTGCCACTAACGGGGACAGGCACAGCTCTGGGGCCAACGTCCTGACTTTC	CATNGDRHSSGANVLTF
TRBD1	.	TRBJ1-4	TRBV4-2	TGTGCCAGCAGCCTGGACAGGGTAGAAGAAAAACTGTTTTTT	CASSLDRVEEKLFF
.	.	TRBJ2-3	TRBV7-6	TGTGCCAGCAGCTTAGAGCCGGTGGGGACAGATACGCAGTATTTT	CASSLEPVGTDTQYF
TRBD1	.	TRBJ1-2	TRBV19	TGTGCCAGTCGGGACAGGGACGATGGCTACACCTTC	CASRDRDDGYTF
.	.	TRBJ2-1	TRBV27	TGTGCCAGCACTTATGGGTCGGTTAGGCACTATGAGCAGTTCTTC	CASTYGSVRHYEQFF
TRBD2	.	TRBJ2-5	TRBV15	TGTGCCACCAAAAGCGGGAGGTCATCCGAGACCCAGTACTTC	CATKSGRSSETQYF
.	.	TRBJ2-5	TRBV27	TGTGCCAGCTCCCGGGGTCCTGAGATGACCCAGTACTTC	CASSRGPEMTQYF
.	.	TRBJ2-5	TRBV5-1	TGCGCCAGCAGCTTGGGGGGGATCGCAAACCAAGAGACCCAGTACTTC	CASSLGGIANQETQYF
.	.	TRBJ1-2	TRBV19	TGTGCCAGTTCGGCCCAGGAAGACTATGGCTACACCTTC	CASSAQEDYGYTF
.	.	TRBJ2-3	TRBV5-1	TGCGCCAGCAGCCCAGGGGTGGGGTTACCTAGCACAGATACGCAGTATTTT	CASSPGVGLPSTDTQYF
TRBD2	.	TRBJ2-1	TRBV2	TGTGCCAGCAGTGAAGCGATGGCTAGCGGGAAGAATGAGCAGTTCTTC	CASSEAMASGKNEQFF
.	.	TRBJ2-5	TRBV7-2	TGTGCCAGCAGCTTAGTGGGAGCGGCCGGAGAGACCCAGTACTTC	CASSLVGAAGETQYF
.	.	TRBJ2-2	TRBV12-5	TGTGCTAGTGGTTTGGTACTGGACGGGGAGCTGTTTTTT	CASGLVLDGELFF
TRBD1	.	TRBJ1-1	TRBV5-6	TGTGCCAGCAGGAACCATTTCGGGACAGGGGGCAGAGCTTTCTTT	CASRNHFGTGGRAFF
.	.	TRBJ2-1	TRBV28	TGTGCCAGCAGCAGGGGACTAAATGAGCAGTTCTTC	CASSRGLNEQFF
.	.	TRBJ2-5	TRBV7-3	TGTGCCAGCAGCGATGGAGGCCGGGAGACCCAGTACTTC	CASSDGGRETQYF
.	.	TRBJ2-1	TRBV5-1	TGCGCCAGCAGCTTGTCGACCAACAATGAGCAGTTCTTC	CASSLSTNNEQFF
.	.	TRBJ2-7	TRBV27	TGTGCCAGCAGTTTAGGACACGGTGGCCCCTACGAGCAGTACTTC	CASSLGHGGPYEQYF
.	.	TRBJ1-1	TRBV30	TGTGCCTGGAGGTGGTACTCCAACACTGAAGCTTTCTTT	CAWRWYSNTEAFF